The clone carrying this TCR beta chain was observed a handful of times. Preparing the TCRbeta library involved the use of unique molecular identifiers. TCRdb processed the PCR reads anew with MiXCR; each CDR3 protein has one entry. The table lists about 610,000 distinct CDR3 sequences, approximately 10% of them singletons. Germline values: CDR1 SNHLY, CDR2 FYNNEI. Trimming took 2 bases from V and 8 from J, leaving 8 bases between them. The CDR3 has 12 residues. This sample is drawn from a study of T-cell reconstitution after alpha-beta-depleted transplantation in children. The gene calls are TRBV2 and TRBJ2-3; D not certain. This TCR was recovered from a human donor who donated a stem cell graft to a child with acute myeloid leukemia. This material consisted of PBMCs from the stem cell graft donor, taken from the stem cell graft. CDR3: CASSESVGTQYF. The DNA for the CDR3 is TGTGCCAGCAGTGAATCGGTCGGTACGCAGTATTTT. The whole variable domain, remainder taken from reference TRBV2 and TRBJ2-3, is EPEVTQTPSHQVTQMGQEVILRCVPISNHLYFYWYRQILGQKVEFLVSFYNNEISEKSEIFDDQFSVERPDGSNFTLKIRSTKLEDSAMYFCASSESVGTQYFGPGTRLTVL.